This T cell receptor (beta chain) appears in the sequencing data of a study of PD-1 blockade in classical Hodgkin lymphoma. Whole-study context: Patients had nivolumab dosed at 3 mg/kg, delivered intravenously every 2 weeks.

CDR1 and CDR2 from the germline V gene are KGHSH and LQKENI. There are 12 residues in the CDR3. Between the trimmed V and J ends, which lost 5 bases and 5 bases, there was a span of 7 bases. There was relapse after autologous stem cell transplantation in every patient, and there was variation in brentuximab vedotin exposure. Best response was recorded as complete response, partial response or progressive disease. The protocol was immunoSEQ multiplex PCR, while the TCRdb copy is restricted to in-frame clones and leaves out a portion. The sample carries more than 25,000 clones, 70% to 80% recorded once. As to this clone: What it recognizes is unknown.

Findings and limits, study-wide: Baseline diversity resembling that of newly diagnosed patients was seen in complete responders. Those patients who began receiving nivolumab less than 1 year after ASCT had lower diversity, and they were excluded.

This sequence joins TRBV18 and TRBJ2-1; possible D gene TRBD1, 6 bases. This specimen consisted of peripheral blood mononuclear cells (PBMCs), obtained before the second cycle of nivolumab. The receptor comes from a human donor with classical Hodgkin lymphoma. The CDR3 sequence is CASSRGNNEQFF. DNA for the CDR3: TGTGCCAGCTCAAGGGGGAACAATGAGCAGTTCTTC. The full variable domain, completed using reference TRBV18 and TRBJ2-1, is NAGVMQNPRHLVRRRGQEARLRCSPMKGHSHVYWYRQLPEEGLKFMVYLQKENIIDESGMPKERFSAEFPKEGPSILRIQQVVRGDSAAYFCASSRGNNEQFFGPGTRLTVL.